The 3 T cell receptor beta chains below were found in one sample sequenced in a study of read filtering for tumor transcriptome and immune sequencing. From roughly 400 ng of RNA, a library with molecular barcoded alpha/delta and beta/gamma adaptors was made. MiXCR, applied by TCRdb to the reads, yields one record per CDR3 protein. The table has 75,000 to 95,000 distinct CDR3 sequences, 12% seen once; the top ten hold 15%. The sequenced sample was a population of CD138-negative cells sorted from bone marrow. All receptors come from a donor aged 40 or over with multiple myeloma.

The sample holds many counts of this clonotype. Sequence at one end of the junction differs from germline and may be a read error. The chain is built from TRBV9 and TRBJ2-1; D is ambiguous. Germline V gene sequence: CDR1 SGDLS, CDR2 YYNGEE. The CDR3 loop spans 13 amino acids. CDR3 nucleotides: TGTGCCAGCAGCCTTGACTCCTCCAATGAGCAGTTCTTC. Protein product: CASSLDSSNEQFF.

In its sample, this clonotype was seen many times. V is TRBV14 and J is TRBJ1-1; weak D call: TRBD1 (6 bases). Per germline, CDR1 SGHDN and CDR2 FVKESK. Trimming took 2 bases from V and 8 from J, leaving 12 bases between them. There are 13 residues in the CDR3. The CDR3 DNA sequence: TGTGCCAGCAGCCAATACCGGCAGGGGGAAGCTTTCTTT. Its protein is CASSQYRQGEAFF.

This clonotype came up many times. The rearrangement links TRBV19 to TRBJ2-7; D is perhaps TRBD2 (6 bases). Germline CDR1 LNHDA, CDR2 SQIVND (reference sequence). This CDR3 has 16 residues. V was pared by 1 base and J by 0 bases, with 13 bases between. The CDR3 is CASSIAGSGSSYEQYF. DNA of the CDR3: TGTGCCAGTAGTATAGCCGGGAGCGGATCCTCCTACGAGCAGTACTTC.